This TCR beta chain was found in a study of T cell responses to AZD1222 COVID-19 vaccine. Study-level findings and limits: Seropositivity was recorded at baseline in only a handful of AZD1222 recipients. The study sampled repertoires only after the peak T cell response. Regions 160-218 and 743-854 held dominance among vaccine-associated CD4 TCRs, which spanned spike. Among the donors, most were white British and more were female, and clonal diversity was possibly underestimated.

Here immunoSEQ multiplex PCR was the method, and the copy in TCRdb shows in-frame clones only, minus some. The sample records tens of thousands of clones, 70% to 90% being singletons. This CDR3 is built from 14 residues. Trimming cost V 0 bases and J 3 bases, with 9 bases left between them. CDR1 and CDR2 from the germline V gene are SGHTS and YDEGEE. Regarding this clone: The target antigen is unknown.

This chain uses TRBV5-8 with TRBJ1-2; D uncertain. This TCR was sampled from an adult in good health. The source was peripheral blood, collected on day 0 of AZD1222 vaccination. CDR3 sequence: CASSLVMGHYGYTF. CDR3 DNA: TGTGCCAGCAGCTTGGTTATGGGTCACTATGGCTACACCTTC.